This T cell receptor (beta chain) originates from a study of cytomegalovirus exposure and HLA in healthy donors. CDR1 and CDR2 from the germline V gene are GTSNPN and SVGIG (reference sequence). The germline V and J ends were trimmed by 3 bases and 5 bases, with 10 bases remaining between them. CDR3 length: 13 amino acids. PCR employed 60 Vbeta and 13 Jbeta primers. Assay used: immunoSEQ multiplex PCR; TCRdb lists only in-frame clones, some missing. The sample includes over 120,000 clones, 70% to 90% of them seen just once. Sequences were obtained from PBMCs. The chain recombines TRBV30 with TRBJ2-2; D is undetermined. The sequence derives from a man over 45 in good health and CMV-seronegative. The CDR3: CAWRAGYTGELFF. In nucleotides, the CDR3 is TGTGCCTGGAGAGCCGGTTATACCGGGGAGCTGTTTTTT. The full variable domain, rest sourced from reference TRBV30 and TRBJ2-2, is SQTIHQWPATLVQPVGSPLSLECTVEGTSNPNLYWYRQAAGRGLQLLFYSVGIGQISSEVPQNLSASRPQDRQFILSSKKLLLSDSGFYLCAWRAGYTGELFFGEGSRLTVL.